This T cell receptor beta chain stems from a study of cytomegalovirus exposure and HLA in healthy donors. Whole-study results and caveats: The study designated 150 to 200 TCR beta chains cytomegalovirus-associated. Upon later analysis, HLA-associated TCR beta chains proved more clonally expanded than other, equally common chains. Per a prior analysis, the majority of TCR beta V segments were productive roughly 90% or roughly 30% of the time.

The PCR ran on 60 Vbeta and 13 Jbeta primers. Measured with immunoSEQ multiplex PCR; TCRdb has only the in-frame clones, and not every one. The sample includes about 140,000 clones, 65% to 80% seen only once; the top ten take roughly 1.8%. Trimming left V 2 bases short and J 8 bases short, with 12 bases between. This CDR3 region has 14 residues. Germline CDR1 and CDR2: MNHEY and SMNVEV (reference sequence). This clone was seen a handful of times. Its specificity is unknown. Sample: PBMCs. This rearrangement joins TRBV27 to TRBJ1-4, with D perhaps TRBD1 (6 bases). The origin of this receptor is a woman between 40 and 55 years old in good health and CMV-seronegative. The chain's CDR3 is CASSLGPRGEKLFF. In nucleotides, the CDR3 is TGTGCCAGCAGTTTAGGGCCTAGGGGGGAAAAACTGTTTTTT.